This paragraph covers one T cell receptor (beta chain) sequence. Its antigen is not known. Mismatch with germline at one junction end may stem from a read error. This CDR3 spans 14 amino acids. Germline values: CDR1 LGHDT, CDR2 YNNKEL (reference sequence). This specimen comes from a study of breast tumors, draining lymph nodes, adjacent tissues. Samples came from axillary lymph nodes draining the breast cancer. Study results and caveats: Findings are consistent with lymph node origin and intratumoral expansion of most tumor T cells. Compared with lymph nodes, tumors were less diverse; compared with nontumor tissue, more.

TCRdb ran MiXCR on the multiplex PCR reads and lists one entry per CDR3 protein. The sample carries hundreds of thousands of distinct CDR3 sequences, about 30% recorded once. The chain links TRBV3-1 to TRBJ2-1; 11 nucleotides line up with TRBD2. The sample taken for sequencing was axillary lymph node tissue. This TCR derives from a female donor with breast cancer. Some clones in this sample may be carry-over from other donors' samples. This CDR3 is CASSQAGLAGGQFF. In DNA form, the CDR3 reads TGCGCCAGCAGCCAAGCAGGACTAGCGGGTGGGCAGTTCTTC.